This entry lists 5 T cell receptor beta chains sequenced from one sample in a study of blood T cell repertoires in COVID-19 (dated by TCRdb to the early 2020s). Library preparation used the immunoSEQ multiplex PCR assay. What TCRdb holds here is the immuneACCESS table cut down to in-frame rearrangements. Part of the clones is not present; checked against another copy, under half of the missing clones reflect an unresolved V gene, and the others are unexplained. The sample profile shows some 260,000 clones; about four fifths of them were found once. 8.9% of the sample rests with the top ten. The sample taken for sequencing was peripheral blood. All receptors derive from a man at least 80 years old with acute or convalescent COVID-19.

The chain combines TRBV6-5 with TRBJ2-7, with 9 bases that match TRBD1. The CDR3 has 15 amino acids. Germline V CDR1 and CDR2: MNHEY, SVGAGI. V was clipped by 6 bases and J by 3 bases; unmatched bases: 9. In DNA, the CDR3 is TGTGCCAGCAGGACGGGGGGACAGGGATACTACGAGCAGTACTTC. It is translated as CASRTGGQGYYEQYF.

The J gene is TRBJ2-1, the V gene TRBV6-2 or TRBV6-3, with D possibly TRBD2 on 5 matching bases. Germline assignment: CDR1 MNHEY and CDR2 SVGEGT. This CDR3 has 15 residues. V was pared by 6 bases and J by 2 bases, with 14 bases between. CDR3 nucleotides: TGTGCCAGCAGCCCAGGAGGCCGGGCCTACAATGAGCAGTTCTTC. This codes for CASSPGGRAYNEQFF.

The V and J genes are TRBV28 and TRBJ1-6; 11 bases are shared with TRBD1. This CDR3 has 15 residues. V lost 3 bases to trimming and J lost 14 bases; unmatched junction nucleotides: 9. From germline, CDR1 is MDHEN and CDR2 SYDVKM. For the CDR3, the DNA is TGTGCCAGCAGTTTTGGGACAGGGGGAGTCGGGGCCCTCCACTTT. Translating gives CASSFGTGGVGALHF. Full variable domain (missing parts from reference TRBV28 and TRBJ1-6): DVKVTQSSRYLVKRTGEKVFLECVQDMDHENMFWYRQDPGLGLRLIYFSYDVKMKEKGDIPEGYSVSREKKERFSLILESASTNQTSMYLCASSFGTGGVGALHFGNGTRLTVT.

The genes are TRBV6-6 and TRBJ2-1; 7 nucleotides agree with TRBD1. V lost 6 bases, J lost 3 bases, and 5 bases stayed unmatched. CDR1 MNHNY and CDR2 SVGAGI come from the germline V gene (reference sequence). The CDR3 runs 14 residues. The CDR3 DNA follows: TGTGCCAGCAGATTTTGGACAGGCTACAATGAGCAGTTCTTC. This sequence encodes CASRFWTGYNEQFF.

To note about this clone: Additional DNA sequences in this sample encode the identical CDR3. The V gene is TRBV20-1, the J gene TRBJ1-3; D call uncertain. From germline, CDR1 is DFQATT and CDR2 SNEGSKA (reference sequence). With 4 bases removed from V and 4 bases from J, the gap between germline ends came to 5 bases. The CDR3 loop spans 11 amino acids. The CDR3: CSATGGNTIYF. DNA for the CDR3: TGCAGTGCTACCGGGGGAAACACCATATATTTT.